This T cell receptor beta chain is drawn from a study of glioma-infiltrating T cells after dendritic cell vaccination. The J segment lost 0 bases and the V segment lost 5 bases, leaving 15 bases of the junction unmatched. CDR3 length: 18 amino acids. CDR1 MNHGY and CDR2 SAAAGT come from the germline V gene. Sample time point: after dendritic cell vaccination, including at tumor progression/relapse. Selection required adequate fresh-frozen tumor tissue plus more than two years' survival data. No glioblastoma patient carried an isocitrate dehydrogenase mutation. Assay used: immunoSEQ multiplex PCR; TCRdb lists only in-frame clones, some missing. The data contain over 65,000 clones, about 85% of them seen just once; the ten biggest clones take up around 9.3%.

The genes are TRBV6-8 and TRBJ2-5, with TRBD1 matching 7 bases. The TCR originated in a human donor with glioblastoma. This material consisted of blood, taken after dendritic cell vaccination. CDR3 residues: CASSRTGTANRNQETQYF. The CDR3 DNA sequence: TGTGCCAGCAGTAGGACCGGGACAGCGAATCGCAACCAAGAGACCCAGTACTTC.